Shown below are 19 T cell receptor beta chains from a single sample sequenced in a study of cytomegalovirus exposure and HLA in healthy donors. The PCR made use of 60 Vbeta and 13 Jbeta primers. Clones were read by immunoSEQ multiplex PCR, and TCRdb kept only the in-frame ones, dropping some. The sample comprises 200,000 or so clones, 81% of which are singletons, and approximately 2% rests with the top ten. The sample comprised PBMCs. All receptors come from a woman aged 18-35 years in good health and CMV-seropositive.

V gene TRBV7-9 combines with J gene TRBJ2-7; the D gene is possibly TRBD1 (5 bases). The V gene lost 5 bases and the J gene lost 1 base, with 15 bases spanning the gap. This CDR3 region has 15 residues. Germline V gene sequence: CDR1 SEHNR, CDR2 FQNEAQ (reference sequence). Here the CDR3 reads CASSLRQDKSYEQYF. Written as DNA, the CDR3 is TGTGCCAGCAGCCTCCGCCAGGACAAATCCTACGAGCAGTACTTC.

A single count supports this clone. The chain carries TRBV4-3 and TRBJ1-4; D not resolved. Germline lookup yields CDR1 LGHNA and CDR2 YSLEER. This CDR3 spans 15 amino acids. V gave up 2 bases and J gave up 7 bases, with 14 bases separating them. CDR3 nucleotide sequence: TGCGCCAGCAGCCAACGATCACAGCCACTTGAAAAACTGTTTTTT. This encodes CASSQRSQPLEKLFF.

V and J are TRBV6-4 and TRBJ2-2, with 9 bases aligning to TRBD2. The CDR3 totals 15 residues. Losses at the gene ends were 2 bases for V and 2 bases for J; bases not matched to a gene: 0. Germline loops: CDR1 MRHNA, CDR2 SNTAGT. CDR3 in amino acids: CASSDGTSNTGELFF. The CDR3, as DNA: TGTGCCAGCAGTGACGGGACTAGCAACACCGGGGAGCTGTTTTTT.

The CDR3, as DNA: TGTGCCAGCAGCCGGGGGACAGTCACCCACTATGGCTACACCTTC. Translated: CASSRGTVTHYGYTF. V is TRBV6-5 and J is TRBJ1-2; 7 bases align to TRBD1. Germline V gives CDR1 MNHEY, CDR2 SVGAGI. The CDR3 contains 15 residues. The V segment lost 6 bases and the J segment 3 bases; nucleotides outside the gene matches: 10.

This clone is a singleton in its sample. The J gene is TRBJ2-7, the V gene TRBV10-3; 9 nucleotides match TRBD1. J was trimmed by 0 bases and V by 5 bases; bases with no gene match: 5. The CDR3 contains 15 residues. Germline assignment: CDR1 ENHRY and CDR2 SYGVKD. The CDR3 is CAISSTGGRSYEQYF. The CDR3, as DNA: TGTGCCATCAGTTCAACAGGGGGCCGCTCCTACGAGCAGTACTTC.

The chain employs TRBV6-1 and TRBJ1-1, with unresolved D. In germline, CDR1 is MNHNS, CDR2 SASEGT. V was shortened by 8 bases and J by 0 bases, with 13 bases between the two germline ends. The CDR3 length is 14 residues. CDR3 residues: CASRFINLNTEAFF. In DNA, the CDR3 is TGTGCCAGCCGATTCATCAACTTGAACACTGAAGCTTTCTTT.

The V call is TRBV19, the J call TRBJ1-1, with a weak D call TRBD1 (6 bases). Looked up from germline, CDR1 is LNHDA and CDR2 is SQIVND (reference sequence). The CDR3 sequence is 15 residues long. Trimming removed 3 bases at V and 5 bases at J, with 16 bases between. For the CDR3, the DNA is TGTGCCAGTAGTATGGCGGGGGGCGCAGGGACTGAAGCTTTCTTT. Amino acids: CASSMAGGAGTEAFF.

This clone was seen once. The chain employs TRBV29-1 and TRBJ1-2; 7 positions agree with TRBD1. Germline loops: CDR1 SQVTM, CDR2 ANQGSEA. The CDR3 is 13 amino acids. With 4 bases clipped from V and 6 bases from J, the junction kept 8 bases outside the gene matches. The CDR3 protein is CSVGRTGGDGYTF. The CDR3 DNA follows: TGCAGCGTTGGACGGACAGGCGGTGATGGCTACACCTTC.

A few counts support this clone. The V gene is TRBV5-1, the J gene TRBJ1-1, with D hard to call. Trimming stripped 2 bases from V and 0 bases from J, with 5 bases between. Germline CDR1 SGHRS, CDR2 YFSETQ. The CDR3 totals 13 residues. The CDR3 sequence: CASSLRVNTEAFF. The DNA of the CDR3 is TGCGCCAGCAGCTTACGAGTGAACACTGAAGCTTTCTTT.

DNA for the CDR3: TGTGCCAGCAGCGGGACGGCTAGCGGATCAGAGACCCAGTACTTC. Translation: CASSGTASGSETQYF. The V call is TRBV5-8, the J call TRBJ2-5; 7 bases fit TRBD2. Germline CDR1 and CDR2: SGHTS and YDEGEE. The CDR3 length is 15 residues. The trim removed 4 bases at V and 4 bases at J, leaving 10 bases unmatched.

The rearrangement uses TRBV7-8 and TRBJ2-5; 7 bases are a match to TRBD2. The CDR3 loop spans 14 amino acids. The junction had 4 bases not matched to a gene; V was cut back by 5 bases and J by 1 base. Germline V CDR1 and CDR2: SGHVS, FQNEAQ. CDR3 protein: CASSRGRGQETQYF. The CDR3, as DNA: TGTGCCAGCAGCCGGGGGAGGGGCCAAGAGACCCAGTACTTC.

CDR3 DNA sequence: TGTGCCAGCAAGGGGTCCGAGCAGTACTTC. Translation gives CASKGSEQYF. The gene calls are TRBV6-4 and TRBJ2-5; tentative D call: TRBD1 (5 bases). The J call may be incorrect, as the DNA end agrees better with TRBJ2-7. The CDR3 covers 10 residues. Germline loops: CDR1 MRHNA, CDR2 SNTAGT.

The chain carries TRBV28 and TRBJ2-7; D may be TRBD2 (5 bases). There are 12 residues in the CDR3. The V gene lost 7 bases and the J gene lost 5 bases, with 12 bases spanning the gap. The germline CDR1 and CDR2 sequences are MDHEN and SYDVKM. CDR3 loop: CASNTGFNEQYF. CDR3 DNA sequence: TGTGCCAGCAACACGGGGTTCAACGAGCAGTACTTC.

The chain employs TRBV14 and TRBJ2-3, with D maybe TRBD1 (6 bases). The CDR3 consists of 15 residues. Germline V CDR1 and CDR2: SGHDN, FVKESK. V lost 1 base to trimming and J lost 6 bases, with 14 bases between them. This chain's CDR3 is CASSQGGTKRDTQYF. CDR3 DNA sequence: TGTGCCAGCAGCCAAGGAGGGACAAAGCGGGATACGCAGTATTTT.

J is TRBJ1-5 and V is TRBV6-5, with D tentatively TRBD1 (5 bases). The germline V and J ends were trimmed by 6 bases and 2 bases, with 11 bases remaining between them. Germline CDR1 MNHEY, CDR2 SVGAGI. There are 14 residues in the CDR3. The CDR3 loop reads CASRDQGGNQPQHF. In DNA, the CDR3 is TGTGCCAGCAGGGACCAGGGTGGCAATCAGCCCCAGCATTTT.

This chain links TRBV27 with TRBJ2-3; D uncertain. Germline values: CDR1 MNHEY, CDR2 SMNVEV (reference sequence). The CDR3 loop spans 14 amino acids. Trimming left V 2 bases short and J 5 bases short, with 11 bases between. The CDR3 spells CASSLAQLRDTQYF. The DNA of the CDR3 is TGTGCCAGCAGTTTAGCCCAATTGAGAGATACGCAGTATTTT.

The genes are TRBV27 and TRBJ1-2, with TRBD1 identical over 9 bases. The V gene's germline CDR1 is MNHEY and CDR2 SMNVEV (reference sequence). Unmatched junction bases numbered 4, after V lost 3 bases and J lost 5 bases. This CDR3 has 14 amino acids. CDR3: CASSFVQGAYGYTF. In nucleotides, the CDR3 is TGTGCCAGCAGTTTTGTACAGGGGGCTTATGGCTACACCTTC.

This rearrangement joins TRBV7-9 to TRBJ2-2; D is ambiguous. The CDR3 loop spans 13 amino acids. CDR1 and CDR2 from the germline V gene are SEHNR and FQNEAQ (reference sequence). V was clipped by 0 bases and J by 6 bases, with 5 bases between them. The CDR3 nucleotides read TGTGCCAGCAGCTTAGCGACTCCCGGGGAGCTGTTTTTT. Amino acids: CASSLATPGELFF.

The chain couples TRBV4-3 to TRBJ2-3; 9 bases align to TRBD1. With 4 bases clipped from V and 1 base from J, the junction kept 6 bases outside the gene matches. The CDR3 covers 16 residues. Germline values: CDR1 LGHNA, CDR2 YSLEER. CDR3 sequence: CASSRSTGGGTDTQYF. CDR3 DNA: TGCGCCAGCAGCCGGTCGACAGGGGGAGGCACAGATACGCAGTATTTT.